Below, one T cell receptor beta chain is given with its context. Its antigen remains undetermined. One end of the junction fails to match germline, which may point to a read error. These data come from a study of shared clonotypes between healthy human individuals (dated by TCRdb to about 2020). Looking at the study overall: The cohort comprised a couple of women and a few men aged 18 to 49 years. For each donor, three plates each were used for CD4 naive and CD4 memory, two plates were used for CD8 naive, and one plate was used for CD8 memory. Blood TCR repertoires of a handful of healthy adults were deeply sequenced to estimate repertoire size and the extent of clonotype sharing between individuals. Libraries were prepared and TCR repertoires were sequenced by different laboratories using diverse techniques, in order to increase sequencing depth and limit assay-specific biases. Between about 0.8 and 9 billion PBMCs per donor were obtained by leukapheresis.

On the study overall, not on this receptor specifically: Based on pairwise subsampling, the degree of clonotype sharing among donors was expected to be affected by sequencing depth. Even with the large sequencing depth, rarefaction of the sorted-subset datasets indicated that sequencing was incomplete. Across a few donors, approximately 4.9% of naive CD4, roughly 3.3% of naive CD8, around 2.1% of memory CD4, and roughly 0.41% of memory CD8 clonotypes were shared. Naive subsets generally had larger estimated clonotype richness than memory subsets. Because the study included only a small number of donors, the genetic and exposure-history diversity represented was limited. Sampling was restricted to blood, and TCR repertoires in tissues likely differ from the TCR repertoires found in blood. Clonotypes shared by all four sorted-subset donors showed higher generation probabilities than non-shared clonotypes.

Using the deep immunoSEQ assay, TCR CDR3 regions were amplified from genomic DNA by multiplex PCR. Extracted genomic DNA from each cell subset was spread evenly across all wells of several immunoSEQ 96-well plates, with each plate serving as a replicate. For sorted subsets, 200 to 250 ng genomic DNA, equal to some 30,000 T cell genomes, was loaded into each replicate PCR. Purified libraries were quantified with a Qubit 3.0 fluorometer, sized on a Bioanalyzer 2100, and re-quantified with the KAPA Library Quantification kit. Every immunoSEQ 96-well plate was sequenced on a separate single-read 150-cycle Illumina NextSeq 550 flow cell. From the authors' description of their analysis: Because the immunoSEQ output included only junctional sequences and no quality scores, the filtering could not be the same as the filtering used for full-length reads. To assign V/J genes and CDR3, sequences were annotated using PyIR, a Python wrapper for IgBLAST v1.9, with IMGT germline references. Reads were filtered out if the reads had weak V/J assignments (E-value above 1e-6), no CDR3, stop codons, out-of-frame junctions, or ambiguous translated residues. V3J clonotypes were defined as sequences sharing an identical inferred V gene, J gene, and CDR3 amino acid sequence. To compute the percentage overlap between repertoires, the number of shared unique clonotypes was divided by the size of the smaller repertoire. Repertoire richness was assessed with RTK rarefaction, the Chao1 estimator, and Recon v2.1 estimates of unobserved clonotypes. For all TCRbeta clonotypes obtained by the gDNA method from several donors, generation probabilities were computed with OLGA. TCRdb retrieved this table from immuneACCESS and kept in-frame rearrangements only. Not all clones are present; in checked studies, unresolved V genes account for under half, and no reason is known for the remainder. The V and J calls and clone size are taken from that table; D and trimming were inferred from the DNA. Counted in this sample were 980,000 or so clones; 70% to 85% of them appeared once. About 1.5% of the sample goes to the ten largest clones.

Healthy HIV-negative adults with no recently reported acute infections or vaccinations were included as donors. Every donor was a Caucasian adult residing in Nashville, Tennessee, USA. Magnetic negative selection was used to enrich CD4+ T cells, after which naive cells were positively selected on CD45RA and the negative fraction became the memory subset. Blood was obtained by leukapheresis, after which PBMCs were separated by Ficoll-Histopaque density gradient centrifugation and cryopreserved in liquid nitrogen vapor phase. Purity and quantity of every magnetically sorted T cell population were checked by analytical flow cytometry. Genomic DNA was isolated from each sorted fraction and quantified by UV absorbance on a Nanodrop 2000c. Spanning cysteine to phenylalanine, the CDR3 consists of 19 amino acids. Left in the record is the CDR3 DNA by itself, 57 bases read in frame from the first base. CDR1 and CDR2, per the germline V gene (reference sequence), are MNHEY and SMNVEV.

The receptor chain draws on TRBV27 and TRBJ2-7; 14 central nucleotides agree with TRBD2. This sequence originates from a man aged 18 to 35 in good health. Sequenced: memory CD4+ T cells sorted from blood. Reading the label with the study, this specimen's cell subset or site is: CD45RA-negative fraction. In nucleotide form, the sequence is TGTGCCAGCAGTATATCTTCGACTAGCGGGGGGGTAAGCTCCTACGAGCAGTACTTC. This gives the protein CASSISSTSGGVSSYEQYF.